This TCR beta chain is from a study of blood T cell repertoires in COVID-19. Turning to the study itself: Samples of COVID-19 (acute and convalescent) were obtained from the United States, Italy and Spain. From T cells, B-cell-depleted T cells, or PBMCs came the material, which was cDNA or gDNA.

Only in-frame clones appear in the TCRdb table, and some are missing; sequencing was by immunoSEQ multiplex PCR. The repertoire holds about 180,000 clones, approximately 87% seen once, with 9.5% to 15% in the top ten. This CDR3 contains 15 residues. V lost 0 bases and J lost 1, with 9 bases in between. Germline lookup yields CDR1 KGHSH and CDR2 LQKENI. This receptor was identified in a woman in her 70s with COVID-19, enrolled during active disease. The J gene is TRBJ1-1, the V gene TRBV18; no firm D call. The material sequenced was peripheral blood. This CDR3 reads CASSPPGTANTEAFF. The CDR3 region has the DNA TGTGCCAGCTCACCACCGGGCACGGCGAACACTGAAGCTTTCTTT.